The 11 T cell receptor beta chains presented below share a single source sample, sequenced in a study of OX40 agonist ivuxolimab in advanced cancers. TCRdb's table, derived via immunoSEQ multiplex PCR, lists solely in-frame clones and lacks some. Among about 69,000 clones listed, about 90% were seen once. This material consisted of CD4+ or CD8+ T cells sorted from blood, taken in a trial of the OX40 agonist ivuxolimab. Receptor source: an adult with an advanced solid tumor such as melanoma, head and neck, liver or kidney cancer.

This chain uses TRBV4-3 with TRBJ2-7, with 7 nucleotides matching TRBD1. Losses at the gene ends were 1 base for V and 1 base for J; bases not matched to a gene: 4. The CDR3 is 15 amino acids. CDR1 LGHNA and CDR2 YSLEER come from the germline V gene. The DNA of the CDR3 is TGCGCCAGCAGCCAAGTGAAGGGGGCTTCCTACGAGCAGTACTTC. It is translated as CASSQVKGASYEQYF.

V and J are TRBV19 and TRBJ2-7, with 8 bases that match TRBD1. Unmatched junction bases numbered 2, after V lost 1 base and J lost 3 bases. The germline CDR1 and CDR2 sequences are LNHDA and SQIVND (reference sequence). The CDR3 is made up of 14 amino acids. This CDR3 reads CASSIGTGNYEQYF. In DNA, the CDR3 is TGTGCCAGTAGTATAGGGACAGGGAACTACGAGCAGTACTTC.

The V call is TRBV29-1, the J call TRBJ2-2; D is perhaps TRBD2 (5 bases). This CDR3 is built from 12 residues. CDR1 and CDR2 (germline): SQVTM, ANQGSEA. Trimming left V 3 bases short and J 7 bases short, with 9 bases between. This CDR3 is CSVDSRGGELFF. DNA for the CDR3: TGCAGCGTTGACTCCCGGGGCGGGGAGCTGTTTTTT.

The J gene is TRBJ2-1, the V gene TRBV7-9; 8 bases line up with TRBD2. Germline V gene data show CDR1 as SEHNR and CDR2 as FQNEAQ (reference sequence). This CDR3 has 15 residues. The junction had 3 bases not matched to a gene; V was cut back by 1 base and J by 4 bases. The CDR3 DNA follows: TGTGCCAGCAGCTTAGGAGCGGGAGTGTACAATGAGCAGTTCTTC. The encoded protein is CASSLGAGVYNEQFF.

V usage is TRBV7-2 and J usage is TRBJ1-1; the D is unclear. The CDR3 spans 13 residues. Looked up from germline, CDR1 is SGHTA and CDR2 is FQGNSA. Trimming removed 4 bases from V and 7 bases from J, with 13 bases in between. Written as DNA, the CDR3 is TGTGCCAGCAGCTCCCTACTTTTGAATGAAGCTTTCTTT. This sequence encodes CASSSLLLNEAFF.

The chain uses TRBV6-4 and TRBJ1-2, with 8 bases identical to TRBD1. CDR3 size: 17 residues. The J segment lost 3 bases and the V segment lost 1 base, leaving 10 bases of the junction unmatched. Germline V gives CDR1 MRHNA, CDR2 SNTAGT. This CDR3 reads CASSDWDRYLDYYGYTF. The CDR3 nucleotides read TGTGCCAGCAGTGACTGGGACAGGTATTTGGATTACTATGGCTACACCTTC.

V usage is TRBV15 and J usage is TRBJ1-4; D is unresolved. Trimming took 2 bases from V and 7 from J, leaving 11 bases between them. CDR3 length equals 14 residues. Germline V gene sequence: CDR1 LNHNV, CDR2 YYDKDF (reference sequence). CDR3 sequence reads: CATSRTLVGEKLFF. The CDR3 DNA is TGTGCCACCAGCAGAACCCTAGTTGGTGAAAAACTGTTTTTT.

The chain couples TRBV7-9 to TRBJ1-1; 11 positions match TRBD1. V shed 4 bases and J 5 bases; nucleotides not matched to a gene: 6. Per germline, CDR1 SEHNR and CDR2 FQNEAQ (reference sequence). The CDR3 is 15 amino acids. CDR3 protein: CASSSGQGARTEAFF. The CDR3, as DNA: TGTGCCAGCAGCTCCGGACAGGGGGCGAGGACTGAAGCTTTCTTT. The full variable domain, completed using reference TRBV7-9 and TRBJ1-1, is DTGVSQNPRHKITKRGQNVTFRCDPISEHNRLYWYRQTLGQGPEFLTYFQNEAQLEKSRLLSDRFSAERPKGSFSTLEIQRTEQGDSAMYLCASSSGQGARTEAFFGQGTRLTVV.

V gene TRBV29-1 combines with J gene TRBJ2-7, with TRBD2 matching 7 bases. Losses at the gene ends were 6 bases for V and 7 bases for J; bases not matched to a gene: 9. Germline V gene lookup returns CDR1 SQVTM and CDR2 ANQGSEA. CDR3 size: 12 residues. CDR3 nucleotide sequence: TGCAGCGTCGGACTAGAGGGTGTGGAGCAGTACTTC. It encodes CSVGLEGVEQYF.

The CDR3 region is CSVVMLGLEQYF. DNA for the CDR3: TGCAGCGTTGTAATGTTGGGCCTCGAGCAGTACTTC. The chain couples TRBV29-1 to TRBJ2-7; D is unclear. Trimming removed 4 bases at V and 6 bases at J, with 13 bases between. The CDR3 loop spans 12 amino acids. CDR1 and CDR2 from the germline V gene are SQVTM and ANQGSEA.

The chain employs TRBV4-1 and TRBJ1-1; 10 nucleotides align to TRBD1. Trimming removed 3 bases from V and 3 bases from J; junction bases left unmatched: 10. Germline CDR1 is MGHRA and CDR2 is YSYEKL. The CDR3 is 17 amino acids. The CDR3 reads CASSQIPRDRGDTEAFF. CDR3 sequence (DNA): TGCGCCAGCAGCCAGATACCCCGGGACAGGGGAGACACTGAAGCTTTCTTT.